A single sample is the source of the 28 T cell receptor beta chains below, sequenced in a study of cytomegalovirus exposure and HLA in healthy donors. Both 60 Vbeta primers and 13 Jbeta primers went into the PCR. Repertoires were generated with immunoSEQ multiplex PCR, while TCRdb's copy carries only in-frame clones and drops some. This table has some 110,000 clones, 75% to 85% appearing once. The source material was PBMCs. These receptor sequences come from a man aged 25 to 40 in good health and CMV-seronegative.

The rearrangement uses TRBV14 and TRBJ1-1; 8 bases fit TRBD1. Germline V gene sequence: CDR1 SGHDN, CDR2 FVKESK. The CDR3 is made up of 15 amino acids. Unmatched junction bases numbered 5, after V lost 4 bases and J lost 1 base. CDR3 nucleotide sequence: TGTGCCAGCAGCCGCTGGACAGGGTCGAACACTGAAGCTTTCTTT. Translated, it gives CASSRWTGSNTEAFF. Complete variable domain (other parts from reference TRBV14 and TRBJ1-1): EAGVTQFPSHSVIEKGQTVTLRCDPISGHDNLYWYRRVMGKEIKFLLHFVKESKQDESGMPNNRFLAERTGGTYSTLKVQPAELEDSGVYFCASSRWTGSNTEAFFGQGTRLTVV.

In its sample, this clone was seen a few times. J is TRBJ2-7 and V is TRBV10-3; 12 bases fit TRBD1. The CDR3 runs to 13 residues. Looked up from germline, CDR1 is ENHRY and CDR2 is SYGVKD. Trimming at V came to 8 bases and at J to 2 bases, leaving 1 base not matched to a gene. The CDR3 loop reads CAIGTGGPYEQYF. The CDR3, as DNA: TGTGCCATCGGGACAGGGGGCCCCTACGAGCAGTACTTC.

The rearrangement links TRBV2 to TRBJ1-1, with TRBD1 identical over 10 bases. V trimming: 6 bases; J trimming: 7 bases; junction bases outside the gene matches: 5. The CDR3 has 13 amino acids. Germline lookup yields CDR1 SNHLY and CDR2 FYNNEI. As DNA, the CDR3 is TGTGCCAGCAGCTGGGACAGGGGCGGTGAAGCTTTCTTT. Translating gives CASSWDRGGEAFF.

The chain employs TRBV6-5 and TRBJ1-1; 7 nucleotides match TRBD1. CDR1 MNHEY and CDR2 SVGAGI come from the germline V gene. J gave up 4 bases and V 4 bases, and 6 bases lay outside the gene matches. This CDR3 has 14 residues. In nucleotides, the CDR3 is TGTGCCAGCAGTTCCCGGGCAGGGGGCACTGAAGCTTTCTTT. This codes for CASSSRAGGTEAFF.

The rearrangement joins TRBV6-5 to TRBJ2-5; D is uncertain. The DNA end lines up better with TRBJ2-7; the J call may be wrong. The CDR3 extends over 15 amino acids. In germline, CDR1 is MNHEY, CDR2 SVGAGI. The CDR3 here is CASRERSILTYEQYF. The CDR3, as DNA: TGTGCCAGCAGAGAGAGGTCGATCCTTACCTACGAGCAGTACTTC.

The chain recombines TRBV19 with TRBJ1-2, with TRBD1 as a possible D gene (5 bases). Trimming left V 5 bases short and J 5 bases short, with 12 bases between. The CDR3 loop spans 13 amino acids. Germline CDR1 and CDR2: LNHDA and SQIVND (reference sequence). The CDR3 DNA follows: TGTGCCAGTAGTCAAGACAGAAGGTATGGCTACACCTTC. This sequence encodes CASSQDRRYGYTF.

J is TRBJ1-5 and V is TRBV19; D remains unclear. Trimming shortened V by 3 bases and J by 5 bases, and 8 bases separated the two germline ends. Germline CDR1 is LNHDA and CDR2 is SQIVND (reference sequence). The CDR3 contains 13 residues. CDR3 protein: CASSIEHYQPQHF. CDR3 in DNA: TGTGCCAGTAGTATCGAGCATTATCAGCCCCAGCATTTT.

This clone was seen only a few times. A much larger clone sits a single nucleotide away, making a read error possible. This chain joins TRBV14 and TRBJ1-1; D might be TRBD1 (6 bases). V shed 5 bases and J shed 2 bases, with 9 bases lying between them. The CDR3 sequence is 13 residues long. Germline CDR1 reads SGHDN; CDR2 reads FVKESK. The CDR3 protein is CASSVDSNTEAFF. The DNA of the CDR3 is TGTGCCAGCAGCGTGGACAGTAACACTGAAGCTTTCTTT. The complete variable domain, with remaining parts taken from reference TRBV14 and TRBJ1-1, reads EAGVTQFPSHSVIEKGQTVTLRCDPISGHDNLYWYRRVMGKEIKFLLHFVKESKQDESGMPNNRFLAERTGGTYSTLKVQPAELEDSGVYFCASSVDSNTEAFFGQGTRLTVV.

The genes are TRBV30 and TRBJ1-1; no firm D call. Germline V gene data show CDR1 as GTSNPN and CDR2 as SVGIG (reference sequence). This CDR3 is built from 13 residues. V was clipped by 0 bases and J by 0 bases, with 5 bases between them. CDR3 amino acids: CAWSVSVNTEAFF. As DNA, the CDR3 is TGTGCCTGGAGTGTATCAGTGAACACTGAAGCTTTCTTT.

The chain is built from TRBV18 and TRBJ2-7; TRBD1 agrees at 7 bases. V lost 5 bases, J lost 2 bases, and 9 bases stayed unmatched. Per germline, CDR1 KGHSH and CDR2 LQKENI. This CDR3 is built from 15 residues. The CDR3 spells CASSDSSTGTYEQYF. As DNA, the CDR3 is TGTGCCAGCTCAGACTCCTCGACAGGGACCTACGAGCAGTACTTC.

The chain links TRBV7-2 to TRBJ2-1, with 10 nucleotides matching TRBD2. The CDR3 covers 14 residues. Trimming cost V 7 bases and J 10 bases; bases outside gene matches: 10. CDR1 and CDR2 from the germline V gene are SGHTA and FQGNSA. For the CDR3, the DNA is TGTGCCAGCAACAACCAGCGGGGGGGTGGGGAGCAGTTCTTC. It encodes CASNNQRGGGEQFF.

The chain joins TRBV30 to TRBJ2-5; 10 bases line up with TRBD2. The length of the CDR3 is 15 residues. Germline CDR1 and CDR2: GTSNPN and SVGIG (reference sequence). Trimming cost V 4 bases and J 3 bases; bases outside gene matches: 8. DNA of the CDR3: TGTGCCTGGAAAGGAGCGGGGGGGCAGAAAGAGACCCAGTACTTC. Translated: CAWKGAGGQKETQYF.

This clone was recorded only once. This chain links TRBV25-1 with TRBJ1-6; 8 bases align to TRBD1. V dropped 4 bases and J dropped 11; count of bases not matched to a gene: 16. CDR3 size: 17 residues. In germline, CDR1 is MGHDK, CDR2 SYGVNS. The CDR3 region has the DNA TGTGCCAGCAGTGGCCCAGGGACAGGCGGTGGTGGTCCACCCCTCCACTTT. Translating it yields CASSGPGTGGGGPPLHF.

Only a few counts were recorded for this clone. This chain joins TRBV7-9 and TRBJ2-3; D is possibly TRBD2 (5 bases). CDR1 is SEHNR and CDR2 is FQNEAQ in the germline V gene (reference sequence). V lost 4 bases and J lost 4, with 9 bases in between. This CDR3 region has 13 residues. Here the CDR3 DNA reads TGTGCCAGCAGCTACCTGAGGGCAGATACGCAGTATTTT. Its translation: CASSYLRADTQYF.

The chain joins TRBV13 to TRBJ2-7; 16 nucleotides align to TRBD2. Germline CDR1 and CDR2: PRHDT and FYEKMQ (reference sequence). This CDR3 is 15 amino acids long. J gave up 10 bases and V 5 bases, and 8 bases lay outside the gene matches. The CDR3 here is CASSPAGTSGRVQYF. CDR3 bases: TGTGCCAGCAGCCCAGCCGGGACTAGCGGGAGGGTACAGTACTTC.

In nucleotides, the CDR3 is TGTGCCAGCAGCAAAGGACTAGCGGCCCTCTACGAGCAGTACTTC. The encoded protein is CASSKGLAALYEQYF. V is TRBV9 and J is TRBJ2-7; the match to TRBD2 covers 10 bases. Germline trimming cut 4 bases from V and 3 bases from J; bases unmatched to any gene: 7. Germline lookup yields CDR1 SGDLS and CDR2 YYNGEE. CDR3 size: 15 residues.

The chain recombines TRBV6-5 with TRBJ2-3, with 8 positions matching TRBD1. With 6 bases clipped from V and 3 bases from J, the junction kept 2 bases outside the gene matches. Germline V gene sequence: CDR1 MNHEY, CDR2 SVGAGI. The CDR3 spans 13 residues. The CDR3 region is CASRDRVTDTQYF. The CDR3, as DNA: TGTGCCAGCAGGGACAGGGTTACAGATACGCAGTATTTT.

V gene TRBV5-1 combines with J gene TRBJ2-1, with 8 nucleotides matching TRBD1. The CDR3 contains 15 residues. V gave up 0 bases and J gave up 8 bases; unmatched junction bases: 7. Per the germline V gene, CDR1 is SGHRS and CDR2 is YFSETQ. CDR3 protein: CASSLADRGLHEQFF. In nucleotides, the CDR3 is TGCGCCAGCAGCTTGGCTGACAGGGGACTCCATGAGCAGTTCTTC.

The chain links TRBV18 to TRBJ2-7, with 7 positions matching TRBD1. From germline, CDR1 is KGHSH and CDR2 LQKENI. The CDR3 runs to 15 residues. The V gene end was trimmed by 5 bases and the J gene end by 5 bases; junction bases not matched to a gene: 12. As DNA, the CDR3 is TGTGCCAGCTCAGCCGGGACAGTAGGTTCCGACGAGCAGTACTTC. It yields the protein CASSAGTVGSDEQYF.

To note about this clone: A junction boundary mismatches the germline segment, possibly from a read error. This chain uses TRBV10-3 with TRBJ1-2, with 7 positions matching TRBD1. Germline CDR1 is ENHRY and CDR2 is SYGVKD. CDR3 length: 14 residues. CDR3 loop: CAIASGQRHYGYAF. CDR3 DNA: TGTGCCATCGCGTCGGGACAGAGACATTATGGCTACGCCTTC.

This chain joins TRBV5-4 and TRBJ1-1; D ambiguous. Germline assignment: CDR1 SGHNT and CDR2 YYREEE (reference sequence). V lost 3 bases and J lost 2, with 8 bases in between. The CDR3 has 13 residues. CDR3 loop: CASSSRRNTEAFF. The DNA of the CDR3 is TGTGCCAGCAGCTCGCGCCGTAACACTGAAGCTTTCTTT.

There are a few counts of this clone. The CDR3 DNA follows: TGTGCCAGTAGGCTAGGACAGGTCATGTATCAGCCCCAGCATTTT. As protein: CASRLGQVMYQPQHF. The rearrangement joins TRBV19 to TRBJ1-5; TRBD1 agrees at 7 bases. The trim removed 6 bases at V and 5 bases at J, leaving 10 bases unmatched. The CDR3 length is 15 residues. Germline assignment: CDR1 LNHDA and CDR2 SQIVND (reference sequence).

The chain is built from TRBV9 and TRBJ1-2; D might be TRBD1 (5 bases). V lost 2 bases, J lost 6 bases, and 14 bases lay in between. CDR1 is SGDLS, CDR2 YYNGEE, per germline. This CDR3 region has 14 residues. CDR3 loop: CASSVYQGRDGYTF. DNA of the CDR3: TGTGCCAGCAGCGTGTACCAGGGAAGAGATGGCTACACCTTC.

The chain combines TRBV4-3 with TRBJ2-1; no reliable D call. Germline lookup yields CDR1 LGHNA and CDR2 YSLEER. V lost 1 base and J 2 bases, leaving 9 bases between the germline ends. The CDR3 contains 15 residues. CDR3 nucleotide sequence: TGCGCCAGCAGCCAAGGACTGGCAGCCTACAATGAGCAGTTCTTC. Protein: CASSQGLAAYNEQFF.

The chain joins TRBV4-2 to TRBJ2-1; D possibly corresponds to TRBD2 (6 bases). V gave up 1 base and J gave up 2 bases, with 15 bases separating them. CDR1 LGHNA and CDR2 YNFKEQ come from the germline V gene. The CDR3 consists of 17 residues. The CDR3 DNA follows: TGTGCCAGCAGCCAAGGGGTCGCGGGAAGCCCCTACAATGAGCAGTTCTTC. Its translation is CASSQGVAGSPYNEQFF.

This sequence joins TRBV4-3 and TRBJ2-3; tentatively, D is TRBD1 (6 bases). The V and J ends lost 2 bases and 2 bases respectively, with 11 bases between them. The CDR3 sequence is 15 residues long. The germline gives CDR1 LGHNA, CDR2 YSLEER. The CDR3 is CASSQPGQSTDTQYF. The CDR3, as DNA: TGCGCCAGCAGCCAACCTGGACAGTCCACAGATACGCAGTATTTT.

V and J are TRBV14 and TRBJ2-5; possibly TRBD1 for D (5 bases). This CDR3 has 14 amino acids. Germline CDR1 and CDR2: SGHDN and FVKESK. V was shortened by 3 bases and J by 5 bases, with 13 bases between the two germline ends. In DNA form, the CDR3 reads TGTGCCAGCAGCCAGATGCCAGGGATCGAGACCCAGTACTTC. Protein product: CASSQMPGIETQYF.

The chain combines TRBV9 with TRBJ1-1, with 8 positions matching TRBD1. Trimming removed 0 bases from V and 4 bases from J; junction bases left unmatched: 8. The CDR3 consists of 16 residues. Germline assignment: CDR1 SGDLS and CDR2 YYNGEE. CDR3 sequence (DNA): TGTGCCAGCAGCGTAGGGGCAGGGGGCTATGGCACTGAAGCTTTCTTT. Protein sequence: CASSVGAGGYGTEAFF.